This T cell receptor (beta chain) was sequenced for a study of blood T cells in healthy people across ages. A second PCR, run for about 7 to 11 cycles, used a sample-barcoded 5' primer plus a J-beta primer mix. There were at least 2.5 million CDR3-containing paired-end reads obtained from each sample. TCRdb recomputed calls from the 5' RACE reads with MiXCR, one row per CDR3 protein. The sample shows some 1.5 million distinct CDR3 sequences, about 30% of them seen only once. CDR3 length equals 14 residues. The junction had 7 bases not matched to a gene; V was cut back by 3 bases and J by 8 bases. The germline V gene encodes CDR1 SGHKS and CDR2 YYEKEE (reference sequence).

Sequencing was carried out using blood. The receptor's source is a woman aged 30 to 39 in good health. This chain connects TRBV5-5 to TRBJ1-4, with 7 bases that match TRBD1. The CDR3 loop reads CASSSTGAREKLFF. Written as DNA, the CDR3 is TGTGCCAGCAGCTCTACAGGGGCAAGGGAAAAACTGTTTTTT.